The next 5 T cell receptor beta chains were all read from a single sample in a study of T cell responses to AZD1222 COVID-19 vaccine. TCRdb keeps only in-frame clones here, not all; method: immunoSEQ multiplex PCR. The sample contains some 100,000 clones, 90% to 95% of which appear only once. The sample was peripheral blood, taken 28 days after the second AZD1222 dose. These receptors were collected from an adult who received the AZD1222 COVID-19 vaccine.

This clone was observed a few times. V gene TRBV11-2 combines with J gene TRBJ2-7; 10 nucleotides match TRBD2. The germline V gene has CDR1 SGHAT and CDR2 FQNNGV. Unmatched junction bases numbered 11, after V lost 5 bases and J lost 7 bases. The CDR3 is made up of 15 amino acids. CDR3 loop: CASSRAGGGPWEQYF. Written as DNA, the CDR3 is TGTGCCAGCAGCCGAGCGGGAGGGGGGCCTTGGGAGCAGTACTTC.

This clone appeared a single time. The chain links TRBV6-5 to TRBJ1-3; no firm D call. From germline, CDR1 is MNHEY and CDR2 SVGAGI. This CDR3 spans 13 amino acids. V dropped 8 bases and J dropped 0 bases, with 8 bases sitting between them. The CDR3 reads CASCPFSGNTIYF. CDR3 DNA: TGTGCCAGCTGCCCGTTCTCTGGAAACACCATATATTTT.

The J gene is TRBJ2-7, the V gene TRBV9; D is possibly TRBD2 (5 bases). Trimming pared 0 bases from V and 2 bases from J, leaving 9 bases between. This CDR3 has 14 amino acids. The germline gives CDR1 SGDLS, CDR2 YYNGEE. CDR3 coding DNA: TGTGCCAGCAGCGTAGATGGGAGACCCTACGAGCAGTACTTC. Translation gives CASSVDGRPYEQYF.

The count of this clone is one. V usage is TRBV7-9 and J usage is TRBJ2-5; possible D gene TRBD1, 5 bases. The CDR3 length is 15 residues. The V gene lost 5 bases and the J gene lost 4 bases, with 17 bases spanning the gap. Germline V lookup: CDR1 SEHNR, CDR2 FQNEAQ (reference sequence). CDR3 DNA sequence: TGTGCCAGCAGCCCCACAGCGCAGGGTCGAGAGACCCAGTACTTC. This gives the protein CASSPTAQGRETQYF. The full variable domain, in which reference TRBV7-9 and TRBJ2-5 provide the parts outside the CDR3, is DTGVSQNPRHKITKRGQNVTFRCDPISEHNRLYWYRQTLGQGPEFLTYFQNEAQLEKSRLLSDRFSAERPKGSFSTLEIQRTEQGDSAMYLCASSPTAQGRETQYFGPGTRLLVL.

The chain uses TRBV6-5 and TRBJ2-5, with 12 nucleotides matching TRBD2. CDR1 and CDR2 (germline): MNHEY, SVGAGI. Trimming took 2 bases from V and 5 from J; bases not matched to a gene: 3. The CDR3 has 15 amino acids. The CDR3 coding sequence is TGTGCCAGCAGTTACCTAGCGGGGGGGCCGGAGACCCAGTACTTC. Encoded protein: CASSYLAGGPETQYF.